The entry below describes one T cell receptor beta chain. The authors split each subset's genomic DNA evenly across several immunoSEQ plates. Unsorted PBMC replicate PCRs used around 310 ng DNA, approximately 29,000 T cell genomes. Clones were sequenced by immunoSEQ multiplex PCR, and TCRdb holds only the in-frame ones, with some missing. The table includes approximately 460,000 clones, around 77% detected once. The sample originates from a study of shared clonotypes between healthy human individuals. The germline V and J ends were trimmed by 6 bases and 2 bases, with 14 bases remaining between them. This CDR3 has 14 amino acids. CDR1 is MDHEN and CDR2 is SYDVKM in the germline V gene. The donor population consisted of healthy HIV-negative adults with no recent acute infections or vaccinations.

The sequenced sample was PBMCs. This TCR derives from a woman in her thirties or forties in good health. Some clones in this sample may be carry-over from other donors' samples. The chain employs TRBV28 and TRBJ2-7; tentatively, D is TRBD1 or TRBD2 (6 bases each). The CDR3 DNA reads TGTGCCAGCAGACAAGAGGGGGGTCCCTACGAGCAGTACTTC. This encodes CASRQEGGPYEQYF.